This note documents a single T cell receptor (beta chain) sequence. Regarding time point: week 3, after first cycle of checkpoint inhibitor. The CDR3 extends over 14 amino acids. Deletions cut 2 bases from V and 4 bases from J, with 9 bases between. Germline V CDR1 and CDR2: SEHNR, FQNEAQ (reference sequence). The data were produced by immunoSEQ multiplex PCR, yet TCRdb's version contains in-frame clones alone and is incomplete. This table holds around 12,000 clones, about 90% found once. This specimen belongs to a study of blood T cell dynamics during melanoma immunotherapy. The clonotype was recovered from a human donor with melanoma. The V and J genes are TRBV7-9 and TRBJ1-5; D is uncertain. The starting material was effector memory CD8+ T cells from blood, obtained from a patient treated with checkpoint blockade. The CDR3 nucleotides read TGTGCCAGCAGCTTATCCTCAGAGAATCAGCCCCAGCATTTT. Translated, it gives CASSLSSENQPQHF.